The clone carrying this T cell receptor (beta chain) was seen a few times. The data originate from a study of blood T cell repertoires in COVID-19. The CDR3 is made up of 14 amino acids. V dropped 5 bases and J dropped 0 bases, with 11 bases sitting between them. The V gene's germline CDR1 is SGHRS and CDR2 YFSETQ. Profiling relied on immunoSEQ multiplex PCR, and the TCRdb table lists in-frame clones only, not all of them. The sample contains some 39,000 clones, around 85% of which appear only once. What was sequenced was peripheral blood. The source of this sequence is a man aged 60 to 69 with acute or convalescent COVID-19. The chain couples TRBV5-1 to TRBJ1-1; maybe TRBD1 (6 bases). In DNA form, the CDR3 reads TGCGCCAGCAGGTCAGGGGTGATGAACACTGAAGCTTTCTTT. Amino acids: CASRSGVMNTEAFF.